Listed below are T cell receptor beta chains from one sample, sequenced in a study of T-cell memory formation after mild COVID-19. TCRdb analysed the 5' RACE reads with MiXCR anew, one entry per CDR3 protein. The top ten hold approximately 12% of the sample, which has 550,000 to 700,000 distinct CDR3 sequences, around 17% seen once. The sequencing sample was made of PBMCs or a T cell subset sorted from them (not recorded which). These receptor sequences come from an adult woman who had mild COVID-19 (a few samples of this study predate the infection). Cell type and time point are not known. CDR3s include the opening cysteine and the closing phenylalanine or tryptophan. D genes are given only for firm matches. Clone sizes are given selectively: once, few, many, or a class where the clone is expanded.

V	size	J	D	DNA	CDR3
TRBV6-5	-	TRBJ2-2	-	TGTGCCAGAAAGCCCGGACGGATTTCGACCGGGGAGCTGTTTTTT	CARKPGRISTGELFF
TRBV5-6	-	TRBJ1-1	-	TGTGCCAGCATCGGGAGTACTGAAGCTTTCTTT	CASIGSTEAFF
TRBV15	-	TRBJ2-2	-	TGTGCCACCAGCAGAGGCCGGACCGGGGAGCTGTTTTTT	CATSRGRTGELFF
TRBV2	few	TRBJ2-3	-	TGTGCCAGCAGGCGCATTAGCGGACCCACAGATACGCAGTATTTT	CASRRISGPTDTQYF
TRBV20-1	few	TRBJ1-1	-	TGCAGTGCTAGAGATAAGAACCGGGAACTAACATCTCAAGCTTTCTTT	CSARDKNRELTSQAFF
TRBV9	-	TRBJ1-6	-	TGTGCCAGCAGCGTAGGAGTCATCGCGGGGTCACCCCTCCACTTT	CASSVGVIAGSPLHF
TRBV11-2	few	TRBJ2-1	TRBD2	TGTGCCAGCAGTACAACGGGAGGGTCCTACAATGAGCAGTTCTTC	CASSTTGGSYNEQFF
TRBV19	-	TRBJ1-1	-	TGTGCCAGTACGGAGGGAATGAACACTGAAGCTTTCTTT	CASTEGMNTEAFF
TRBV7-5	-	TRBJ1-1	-	-	CISVSEVKGEQILNTEAFF
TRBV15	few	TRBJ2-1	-	TGTGCCACCAGCTCCCGGAAAGGGGTAGCATACAATGAGCAGTTCTTC	CATSSRKGVAYNEQFF
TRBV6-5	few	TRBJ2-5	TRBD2	TGTGCCAGCAGTCCCGGCGGGAGGGCCCAAGAGACCCAGTACTTC	CASSPGGRAQETQYF
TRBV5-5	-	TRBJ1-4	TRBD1	TGTGCCAGCAGCGACCCCGGGACAGGGGATGAAAAACTGTTTTTT	CASSDPGTGDEKLFF
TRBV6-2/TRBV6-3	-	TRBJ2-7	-	TGTGCCAGCAGTTACTCTTCGACAGGAGCGCACTACGAGCAGTACTTC	CASSYSSTGAHYEQYF
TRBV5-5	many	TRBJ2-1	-	TGTGCCAGCAGCTTGGCTGGGGGGCCCTTAGATGAGCAGTTCTTC	CASSLAGGPLDEQFF
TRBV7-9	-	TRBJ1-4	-	TGTGCTAGCAGCTACAAGGGACACACTAATGAAAAACTGTTTTTT	CASSYKGHTNEKLFF
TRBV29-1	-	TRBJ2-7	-	TGCAGCGTTGTAATCACTTCCAACGAGCAGTACTTC	CSVVITSNEQYF
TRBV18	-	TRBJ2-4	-	TGTGCCAGCTCACCGGACAGTGACATTCAGTACTTC	CASSPDSDIQYF
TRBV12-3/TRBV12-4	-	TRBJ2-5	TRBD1	TGTGCCAGCAGTTTGGTGACAGGGCGAGAGACCCAGTACTTC	CASSLVTGRETQYF
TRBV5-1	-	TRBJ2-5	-	TGCGCCAGCAGCTTGGAGGGACATCAAATTCAAGAGACCCAGTACTTC	CASSLEGHQIQETQYF
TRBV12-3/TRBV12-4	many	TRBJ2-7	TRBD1	TGTGCCAGCAGTTGGGGACAGTCTTACGAGCAGTACTTC	CASSWGQSYEQYF
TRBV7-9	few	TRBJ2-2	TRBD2	TGTGCCAGCAGCCAAACAAGCGGGAGGGCCTACACCGGGGAGCTGTTTTTT	CASSQTSGRAYTGELFF
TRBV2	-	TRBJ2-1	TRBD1	TGTGCCAGCAGTCACAGGGGGCGCAATGAGCAGTTCTTC	CASSHRGRNEQFF
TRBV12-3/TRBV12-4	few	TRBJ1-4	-	TGTGCCAGCACTGCCAGGGGTCCAACTAATGAAAAACTGTTTTTT	CASTARGPTNEKLFF
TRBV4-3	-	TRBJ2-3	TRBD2	TGCGCCAGCAGCCGTCTGCTAGCGGCCACAGATACGCAGTATTTT	CASSRLLAATDTQYF
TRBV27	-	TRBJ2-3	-	TGTGCCAGCAGTTTTCTCAGCGGGAGCACAGATACGCAGTATTTT	CASSFLSGSTDTQYF
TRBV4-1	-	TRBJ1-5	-	TGCGCCAGCAGCCAAAACAGGGTGGTCAGCAGCAATCAGCCCCAGCATTTT	CASSQNRVVSSNQPQHF
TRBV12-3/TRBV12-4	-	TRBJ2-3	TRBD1	TGTGCCAGCAGCATAACCCCGGGACAGGGGGTGGATACGCAGTATTTT	CASSITPGQGVDTQYF
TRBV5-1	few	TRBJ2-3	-	TGCGCCAGCAGCTTGGAAGGCCAAGGCACACATACGCAGTATTTT	CASSLEGQGTHTQYF
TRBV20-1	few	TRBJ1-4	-	TGCAGTGCTACCCCGCCTTTCGTCCAGGGTAAAGAGGAAAAACTGTTTTTT	CSATPPFVQGKEEKLFF
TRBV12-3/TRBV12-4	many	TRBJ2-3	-	TGTGCCAGCAGCCACGGGCGGAGTGGCACAGATACGCAGTATTTT	CASSHGRSGTDTQYF
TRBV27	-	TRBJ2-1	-	TGTGCCAGCAGTTTATACAGCTCCTACAATGAGCAGTTCTTC	CASSLYSSYNEQFF
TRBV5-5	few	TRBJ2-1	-	TGTGCCAGCAGCCTGGACCCGTCCCCCTACAATGAGCAGTTCTTC	CASSLDPSPYNEQFF
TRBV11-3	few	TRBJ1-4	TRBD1	TGTGCCAGCAGCAAATTCGGACAGGGGTCTAATGAAAAACTGTTTTTT	CASSKFGQGSNEKLFF
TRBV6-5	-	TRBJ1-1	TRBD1	TGTGCCAGCAGTTATGGACAGGGGAACACTGAAGCTTTCTTT	CASSYGQGNTEAFF
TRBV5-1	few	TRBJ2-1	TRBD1	TGCGCCAGCAGACCGGGACAGGGCTTAAATGAGCAGTTCTTC	CASRPGQGLNEQFF
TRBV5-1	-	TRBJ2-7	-	TGCGCCAGCCGACTCGGAGGAGGATACGAGCAGTACTTC	CASRLGGGYEQYF
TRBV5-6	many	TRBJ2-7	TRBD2	TGTGCCAGCAGCTTGGTAGCGGGGACCTACGAGCAGTACTTC	CASSLVAGTYEQYF
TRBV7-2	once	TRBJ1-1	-	TGTGCCAGCAGCTCCAGGGCTTCGGGCACTGAAGCTTTCTTT	CASSSRASGTEAFF
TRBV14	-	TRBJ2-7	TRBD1	TGTGCCAGCAGCCCGAGGGGGCTGGTGGACGAGCAGTACTTC	CASSPRGLVDEQYF
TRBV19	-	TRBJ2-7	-	TGTGCCAGTAGCCTGTCCCACCCTCCCTACGAGCAGTACTTC	CASSLSHPPYEQYF
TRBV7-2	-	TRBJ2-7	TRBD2	TGTGCCAGCAGGCCGACTAGCGGGAGCCCTTTTGGCGAGCAGTACTTC	CASRPTSGSPFGEQYF
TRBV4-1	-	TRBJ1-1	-	TGCGCCAGCAGCCCAAAGGTTTTGTCGAACACTGAAGCTTTCTTT	CASSPKVLSNTEAFF
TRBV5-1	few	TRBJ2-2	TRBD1	TGCGCCAGCAGCTCAGGACAGGTGACCACCGGGGAGCTGTTTTTT	CASSSGQVTTGELFF
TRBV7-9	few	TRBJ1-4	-	TGTGCCAGCAGCCCTAGGGTGGCAGGCTCGACTAATGAAAAACTGTTTTTT	CASSPRVAGSTNEKLFF
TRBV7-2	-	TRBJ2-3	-	TGTGCCAGCAGCCAAGGCCGAGGGGTCTTCACAGATACGCAGTATTTT	CASSQGRGVFTDTQYF
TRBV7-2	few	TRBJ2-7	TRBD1	TGTGCCAGCAGGAGGGGACAGGGGACCTACGAGCAGTACTTC	CASRRGQGTYEQYF
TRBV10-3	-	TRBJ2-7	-	TGTGCCATCAGTGACCATCTCGCAGGGAACGAGCAGTACTTC	CAISDHLAGNEQYF
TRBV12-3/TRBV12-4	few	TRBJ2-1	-	TGTGCCAGCAGTTTTAGTAAGGCTGAGCAGTTCTTC	CASSFSKAEQFF
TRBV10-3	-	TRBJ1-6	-	TGTGCCATCAGTGACGTCGAGAGCACCCATAATTCACCCCTCCACTTT	CAISDVESTHNSPLHF
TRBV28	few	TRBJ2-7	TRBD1	TGTGCCAGCAGTTTACCAGGACAGGGGGAGTACTTC	CASSLPGQGEYF